Listed here are 31 T cell receptor beta chains from one sample, sequenced in a study of blood T cell repertoires in COVID-19. TCRdb's table, derived via immunoSEQ multiplex PCR, lists solely in-frame clones and lacks some. The repertoire holds some 370,000 clones, with 90% as singletons. Material: peripheral blood. The receptors originated from a man between 18 and 29 years old with active or convalescent COVID-19.

The V gene is TRBV21-1, the J gene TRBJ2-1; the table names TRBD1, a call not compared with the DNA. TRBV21-1 is flagged as a pseudogene. This CDR3 spans 16 amino acids. The CDR3 nucleotides are TGTGCCAGCGAGCGGACAGGGACAGACCGCCACAATGAGCAGTTCTTC. The encoded protein is CASERTGTDRHNEQFF.

The chain recombines TRBV9 with TRBJ1-6; 10 bases fit TRBD1. This CDR3 is 15 amino acids long. The trim removed 0 bases at V and 8 bases at J, leaving 2 bases unmatched. From germline, CDR1 is SGDLS and CDR2 YYNGEE. DNA for the CDR3: TGTGCCAGCAGCGTAGGTGGGACAGGGGATTCACCCCTCCACTTT. Its protein is CASSVGGTGDSPLHF.

As regards this clone: The same CDR3 can be traced to other DNA sequences in this sample. J is TRBJ1-1 and V is TRBV11-3; D not certain. The CDR3 length is 13 residues. Trimming stripped 1 base from V and 2 bases from J, with 5 bases between. Germline CDR1 SGHNT, CDR2 YENEEA. CDR3 in amino acids: CASSLGGNTEAFF. The CDR3 DNA sequence: TGTGCCAGCAGCTTAGGAGGAAACACTGAAGCTTTCTTT.

This chain uses TRBV28 with TRBJ1-5; possibly TRBD1 for D (5 bases). V was cut by 8 bases and J by 4 bases, with 12 bases left in between. Germline lookup yields CDR1 MDHEN and CDR2 SYDVKM. This CDR3 contains 13 residues. The CDR3 DNA follows: TGTGCCAGCCGGTTGGGGGGAAATCAGCCCCAGCATTTT. Its protein product is CASRLGGNQPQHF.

The chain combines TRBV5-1 with TRBJ2-7; maybe TRBD1 (6 bases). Per germline, CDR1 SGHRS and CDR2 YFSETQ. Trimming shortened V by 4 bases and J by 2 bases, and 10 bases separated the two germline ends. The CDR3 consists of 13 residues. The CDR3 sequence is CASSPRTAYEQYF. Written as DNA, the CDR3 is TGCGCCAGCAGCCCGAGGACAGCCTACGAGCAGTACTTC. The full variable domain, completed using reference TRBV5-1 and TRBJ2-7, is KAGVTQTPRYLIKTRGQQVTLSCSPISGHRSVSWYQQTPGQGLQFLFEYFSETQRNKGNFPGRFSGRQFSNSRSEMNVSTLELGDSALYLCASSPRTAYEQYFGPGTRLTVT.

The chain carries TRBV11-2 and TRBJ2-5; the match to TRBD2 covers 11 bases. CDR1 is SGHAT, CDR2 FQNNGV, per germline. V was pared by 1 base and J by 5 bases, with 6 bases of the junction left unmatched. The CDR3 extends over 16 amino acids. Here the CDR3 DNA reads TGTGCCAGCAGCTTAGTAACTAGCGGGGGCGCGGAGACCCAGTACTTC. It yields the protein CASSLVTSGGAETQYF.

The rearrangement uses TRBV18 and TRBJ2-7, with D possibly matching TRBD2 (5 bases). The CDR3 has 14 residues. V dropped 3 bases and J dropped 4 bases, with 13 bases sitting between them. CDR1 and CDR2 from the germline V gene are KGHSH and LQKENI. DNA of the CDR3: TGTGCCAGCTCACCGGAATCCTCGGGGTACGAGCAGTACTTC. Protein: CASSPESSGYEQYF.

CDR3 loop: CASSLPAGVVNEQFF. In DNA form, the CDR3 reads TGCGCCAGCAGCTTACCCGCAGGGGTTGTAAATGAGCAGTTCTTC. The genes are TRBV5-1 and TRBJ2-1, with a possible D match to TRBD1 (6 bases). V was clipped by 2 bases and J by 7 bases, with 16 bases between them. The CDR3 extends over 15 amino acids. Germline V gene lookup returns CDR1 SGHRS and CDR2 YFSETQ.

The rearrangement links TRBV5-1 to TRBJ2-3; the D gene is possibly TRBD1 (6 bases). Trimming stripped 1 base from V and 10 bases from J, with 10 bases between. CDR3 length: 12 amino acids. Germline CDR1 is SGHRS and CDR2 is YFSETQ. The CDR3 coding sequence is TGCGCCAGCAGCTTGATACAGGGAGCGCAGTATTTT. Translating gives CASSLIQGAQYF.

Comments on this clone: An end of the junction does not agree with germline; a read error may underlie this. The chain carries TRBV12-3 or TRBV12-4 and TRBJ1-4; D remains ambiguous. CDR3 length equals 12 residues. The CDR3 region has the DNA TGTGCCAGCAGTTTAGCCGAGGGAACTTCGGTTTTT. Protein: CASSLAEGTSVF.

This chain joins TRBV19 and TRBJ2-5; a weak D match, TRBD1 (6 bases). V was shortened by 3 bases and J by 5 bases, with 7 bases between the two germline ends. The CDR3 length is 12 residues. CDR1 and CDR2 (germline): LNHDA, SQIVND (reference sequence). CDR3 bases: TGTGCCAGTAGTATGGGGGCGGAGACCCAGTACTTC. Its translation is CASSMGAETQYF.

The DNA for the CDR3 is TGTGCCAGCAGCACCCCGGGACAGGGGTACAATGAGCAGTTCTTC. Protein: CASSTPGQGYNEQFF. V gene TRBV11-3 combines with J gene TRBJ2-1, with TRBD1 identical over 10 bases. The CDR3 sequence is 15 residues long. Germline V gives CDR1 SGHNT, CDR2 YENEEA. After removal of 5 bases from V and 4 bases from J, the junction contained 5 bases not matched to a gene. The entire variable domain, with the rest obtained from reference TRBV11-3 and TRBJ2-1, is as follows: EAGVVQSPRYKIIEKKQPVAFWCNPISGHNTLYWYLQNLGQGPELLIRYENEEAVDDSQLPKDRFSAERLKGVDSTLKIQPAELGDSAVYLCASSTPGQGYNEQFFGPGTRLTVL.

The V and J genes are TRBV25-1 and TRBJ1-3; D not resolved. Trimming took off 4 bases at V and 0 bases at J, with 10 bases between the two ends. This CDR3 contains 15 residues. Germline CDR1 MGHDK, CDR2 SYGVNS. CDR3 nucleotides: TGTGCCAGCAGTGCCCCCGGGTTCTCTGGAAACACCATATATTTT. Its protein is CASSAPGFSGNTIYF.

The chain carries TRBV19 and TRBJ2-7, with TRBD2 matching over 7 bases. CDR1 is LNHDA and CDR2 is SQIVND in the germline V gene (reference sequence). This CDR3 is 13 amino acids long. Germline trimming cut 4 bases from V and 7 bases from J; bases unmatched to any gene: 7. In DNA, the CDR3 is TGTGCCAGTAGTACGGGGAGGGAAGGAGAGCAGTACTTC. Residues: CASSTGREGEQYF.

This clone came up a few times. This chain joins TRBV5-4 and TRBJ2-1, with 15 nucleotides matching TRBD2. CDR3 size: 13 residues. The V gene's germline CDR1 is SGHNT and CDR2 YYREEE (reference sequence). The ends lost 3 bases at V and 15 bases at J; junction bases unmatched: 4. For the CDR3, the DNA is TGTGCCAGCAGCTCGGGACTAGCGGGAGGAGGGTTCTTC. Amino acid sequence: CASSSGLAGGGFF. Full variable domain (rest looked up from reference TRBV5-4 and TRBJ2-1): ETGVTQSPTHLIKTRGQQVTLRCSSQSGHNTVSWYQQALGQGPQFIFQYYREEENGRGNFPPRFSGLQFPNYSSELNVNALELDDSALYLCASSSGLAGGGFFGPGTRLTVL.

The chain joins TRBV27 to TRBJ2-1; the match to TRBD1 covers 9 bases. V gave up 3 bases and J gave up 5 bases; unmatched junction bases: 2. CDR1 and CDR2 from the germline V gene are MNHEY and SMNVEV (reference sequence). This CDR3 is 14 amino acids long. The CDR3 spells CASSLGTGHNEQFF. CDR3 bases: TGTGCCAGCAGTTTGGGGACAGGGCACAATGAGCAGTTCTTC.

The chain combines TRBV25-1 with TRBJ1-1; TRBD1 is a possible D gene (5 bases). Germline CDR1 is MGHDK and CDR2 is SYGVNS. The V end lost 8 bases, the J end lost 6 bases, and 10 bases lay between the germline ends. This CDR3 is built from 11 residues. CDR3 in amino acids: CASGRGAEAFF. Written as DNA, the CDR3 is TGTGCCAGCGGGAGGGGAGCTGAAGCTTTCTTT. Full variable domain (missing parts from reference TRBV25-1 and TRBJ1-1): EADIYQTPRYLVIGTGKKITLECSQTMGHDKMYWYQQDPGMELHLIHYSYGVNSTEKGDLSSESTVSRIRTEHFPLTLESARPSHTSQYLCASGRGAEAFFGQGTRLTVV.

This clone has more than one count but fewer than ten. The CDR3 sequence is CASSQGRGDEKLFF. In DNA form, the CDR3 reads TGTGCCAGCAGCCAAGGGAGGGGAGATGAAAAACTGTTTTTT. This chain joins TRBV4-2 and TRBJ1-4, with D maybe TRBD1 (5 bases). V lost 1 base and J 6 bases, leaving 9 bases between the germline ends. CDR3 size: 14 residues. Germline V gives CDR1 LGHNA, CDR2 YNFKEQ.

The V gene is TRBV28, the J gene TRBJ1-4; 9 positions match TRBD1. Losses at the gene ends were 3 bases for V and 8 bases for J; bases not matched to a gene: 7. This CDR3 spans 15 amino acids. The germline CDR1 and CDR2 sequences are MDHEN and SYDVKM. Written as DNA, the CDR3 is TGTGCCAGCAGTTTCCCGGACAGGGGAGGCGAAAAACTGTTTTTT. Its protein product is CASSFPDRGGEKLFF. The full variable domain, with the rest looked up from reference TRBV28 and TRBJ1-4, is DVKVTQSSRYLVKRTGEKVFLECVQDMDHENMFWYRQDPGLGLRLIYFSYDVKMKEKGDIPEGYSVSREKKERFSLILESASTNQTSMYLCASSFPDRGGEKLFFGSGTQLSVL.

V and J are TRBV7-2 and TRBJ2-7; TRBD1 matches at 9 bases. There are 14 residues in the CDR3. Germline CDR1 and CDR2: SGHTA and FQGNSA. V was clipped by 5 bases and J by 3 bases; unmatched bases: 5. The CDR3, as DNA: TGTGCCAGCAGCACCGGACAGGGGCACTACGAGCAGTACTTC. Translated: CASSTGQGHYEQYF.

This chain joins TRBV6-2 or TRBV6-3 and TRBJ2-1; 7 positions agree with TRBD1. Germline V gives CDR1 MNHEY, CDR2 SVGEGT. The V segment lost 4 bases and the J segment 5 bases; nucleotides outside the gene matches: 8. The CDR3 extends over 15 amino acids. The CDR3 bases are TGTGCCAGCAGTTCCGGGACAGACATAAACAATGAGCAGTTCTTC. Translated: CASSSGTDINNEQFF.

The rearrangement links TRBV5-1 to TRBJ1-1; D gene unclear. CDR1 and CDR2 (germline): SGHRS, YFSETQ. The CDR3 runs 14 residues. Trimming left V 1 base short and J 6 bases short, with 13 bases between. CDR3 DNA: TGCGCCAGCAGCTTGACGGCGGGTTTACCTGAAGCTTTCTTT. This encodes CASSLTAGLPEAFF.

The chain has TRBV18 and TRBJ1-2; no definite D call. V lost 2 bases to trimming and J lost 0 bases, with 7 bases between them. This CDR3 comprises 14 residues. Germline lookup yields CDR1 KGHSH and CDR2 LQKENI. CDR3 in DNA: TGTGCCAGCTCACCAAGTGGGCCTAACTATGGCTACACCTTC. Translating it yields CASSPSGPNYGYTF.

This clone came up once. This rearrangement joins TRBV19 to TRBJ2-1, with 7 bases aligning to TRBD2. J was trimmed by 3 bases and V by 7 bases; bases with no gene match: 6. The CDR3 is 14 amino acids. Germline CDR1 and CDR2: LNHDA and SQIVND (reference sequence). CDR3 in DNA: TGTGCCAGTATGGGTAGCGGGTACTACAATGAGCAGTTCTTC. Translated, it gives CASMGSGYYNEQFF.

This clone was seen a single time. The chain's CDR3 is CATGENHGYTF. The CDR3 DNA reads as TGTGCCACCGGGGAGAATCATGGCTACACCTTC. The chain is built from TRBV7-9 and TRBJ1-2; D unresolved. Trimming shortened V by 10 bases and J by 6 bases, and 12 bases separated the two germline ends. The CDR3 loop spans 11 amino acids. Germline V gives CDR1 SEHNR, CDR2 FQNEAQ (reference sequence).

The chain uses TRBV7-9 and TRBJ2-1, with D hard to call. Trimming left V 5 bases short and J 9 bases short, with 14 bases between. CDR1 is SEHNR, CDR2 FQNEAQ, per germline (reference sequence). The CDR3 consists of 13 residues. The CDR3 loop is CASSGGVFVEQFF. As DNA, the CDR3 is TGTGCCAGCAGCGGCGGCGTATTTGTTGAGCAGTTCTTC.

This CDR3 is CASKAGVLYGYTF. The CDR3, as DNA: TGTGCCAGCAAGGCGGGGGTTCTTTATGGCTACACCTTC. The chain couples TRBV12-3 or TRBV12-4 to TRBJ1-2, with a weak D call TRBD1 (5 bases). Trimming left V 7 bases short and J 5 bases short, with 14 bases between. This CDR3 spans 13 amino acids.

This clone appeared a single time. The chain has TRBV9 and TRBJ1-6; no definite D call. The CDR3 length is 13 residues. V lost 8 bases, J lost 7 bases, and 13 bases lay in between. CDR1 is SGDLS and CDR2 is YYNGEE in the germline V gene. CDR3 residues: CASSPGVNSPLHF. The DNA of the CDR3 is TGTGCCAGTTCCCCCGGGGTAAATTCACCCCTCCACTTT.

The rearrangement uses TRBV5-8 and TRBJ2-3, with 7 bases aligning to TRBD1. The germline CDR1 and CDR2 sequences are SGHTS and YDEGEE. The CDR3 covers 19 residues. Trimming removed 0 bases from V and 4 bases from J; junction bases left unmatched: 17. The CDR3 sequence: CASSLVGQAPGALPDTQYF. CDR3 DNA: TGTGCCAGCAGCTTGGTAGGACAGGCCCCCGGAGCCTTACCAGATACGCAGTATTTT.

V gene TRBV5-1 combines with J gene TRBJ2-5; 14 bases match TRBD2. The CDR3 contains 16 residues. CDR1 is SGHRS, CDR2 YFSETQ, per germline. V lost 3 bases to trimming and J lost 5 bases; unmatched junction nucleotides: 6. The CDR3 coding sequence is TGCGCCAGCAGCTGGGGGACTAGCGGGGGACGGGAGACCCAGTACTTC. Protein sequence: CASSWGTSGGRETQYF.

The V call is TRBV6-5, the J call TRBJ1-2, with TRBD1 matching 9 bases. Losses at the gene ends were 0 bases for V and 6 bases for J; bases not matched to a gene: 5. The V gene's germline CDR1 is MNHEY and CDR2 SVGAGI. CDR3 size: 15 residues. CDR3 in DNA: TGTGCCAGCAGTTACTCGAATTGGGACAGGGATGGCTACACCTTC. Translated, it gives CASSYSNWDRDGYTF.